These T cell receptor beta chains were read from a single sample in a study of OX40 agonist ivuxolimab in advanced cancers. Sequencing used immunoSEQ multiplex PCR; TCRdb keeps in-frame clones, though not all of them. This sample has about 70,000 clones, with around 94% found just once. The starting material was CD4+ or CD8+ T cells sorted from blood, obtained in a trial of the OX40 agonist ivuxolimab. The receptors shown here come from an adult with an advanced solid tumor such as melanoma, head and neck, liver or kidney cancer. The CDR3 runs from the conserved cysteine through the conserved F or W. The D gene is left open where the match is weak. Clone size is stated in some rows and not others, as once, few, many or a class when expanded.

D gene: TRBD2; clone size: .; J gene: TRBJ2-1; V gene: TRBV7-9; CDR3 length: 14; CDR3 DNA: TGTGCCAGCAGCCATAGCGGGCGGTACAATGAGCAGTTCTTC; CDR3 protein: CASSHSGRYNEQFF
D gene: TRBD2; clone size: .; J gene: TRBJ2-1; V gene: TRBV28; CDR3 length: 15; CDR3 DNA: TGTGCCAGCAGCTCCAGCGGGGCCTCCTACAATGAGCAGTTCTTC; CDR3 protein: CASSSSGASYNEQFF
D gene: TRBD2; clone size: .; J gene: TRBJ2-5; V gene: TRBV2; CDR3 length: 13; CDR3 DNA: TGTGCCGGCAGACAGCGGGAGTCAGAGACCCAGTACTTC; CDR3 protein: CAGRQRESETQYF
D gene: TRBD2; clone size: .; J gene: TRBJ2-1; V gene: TRBV7-2; CDR3 length: 15; CDR3 DNA: TGTGCCAGCAGCTTAGCGTACGGGAGGGGCAATGAGCAGTTCTTC; CDR3 protein: CASSLAYGRGNEQFF
D gene: .; clone size: few; J gene: TRBJ2-5; V gene: TRBV9; CDR3 length: 14; CDR3 DNA: TGTGCCAGCAGCCCCCGGGGCGTCCAAGAGACCCAGTACTTC; CDR3 protein: CASSPRGVQETQYF
D gene: .; clone size: .; J gene: TRBJ2-7; V gene: TRBV5-1; CDR3 length: 11; CDR3 DNA: TGCGCCAGCAGCTTGGACTACGAGCAGTACTTC; CDR3 protein: CASSLDYEQYF
D gene: .; clone size: .; J gene: TRBJ2-1; V gene: TRBV5-1; CDR3 length: 12; CDR3 DNA: TGCGCCAGCAGCTTCAAGGGCAATGAGCAGTTCTTC; CDR3 protein: CASSFKGNEQFF
D gene: .; clone size: .; J gene: TRBJ2-2; V gene: TRBV27; CDR3 length: 14; CDR3 DNA: TGTGCCAGCAGTTTACAAACGAACACCGGGGAGCTGTTTTTT; CDR3 protein: CASSLQTNTGELFF
D gene: .; clone size: .; J gene: TRBJ1-4; V gene: TRBV14; CDR3 length: 14; CDR3 DNA: TGTGCCAGCAGCCAAGACAGGGTTACTGAAAAACTGTTTTTT; CDR3 protein: CASSQDRVTEKLFF
D gene: .; clone size: once; J gene: TRBJ2-5; V gene: TRBV2; CDR3 length: 14; CDR3 DNA: TGTGCCAGCAACGCCAGGAGAGGTAGAGAGACCCAGTACTTC; CDR3 protein: CASNARRGRETQYF
D gene: .; clone size: .; J gene: TRBJ1-2; V gene: TRBV6-6; CDR3 length: 13; CDR3 DNA: TGTGCCAGCAGTATCCCGGGCGAGCGGTTCTACACCTTC; CDR3 protein: CASSIPGERFYTF
D gene: TRBD2; clone size: .; J gene: TRBJ2-5; V gene: TRBV29-1; CDR3 length: 13; CDR3 DNA: TGCAGCGTTGAAAGCCTAGCGGAAGAGACCCAGTACTTC; CDR3 protein: CSVESLAEETQYF
D gene: .; clone size: .; J gene: TRBJ1-5; V gene: TRBV15; CDR3 length: 14; CDR3 DNA: TGTGCCACCAGCAGACAGGGTTTCGGTCAGCCCCAGCATTTT; CDR3 protein: CATSRQGFGQPQHF
D gene: TRBD2; clone size: .; J gene: TRBJ2-1; V gene: TRBV11-2; CDR3 length: 19; CDR3 DNA: TGTGCCAGCAGCTTTTTCCAGACTAGCGGGATACCCTCCTACAATGAGCAGTTCTTC; CDR3 protein: CASSFFQTSGIPSYNEQFF
D gene: .; clone size: .; J gene: TRBJ2-3; V gene: TRBV6-1; CDR3 length: 12; CDR3 DNA: TGTGCCAGCAGTGAATCGCAAGATACGCAGTATTTT; CDR3 protein: CASSESQDTQYF
D gene: TRBD1; clone size: once; J gene: TRBJ2-2; V gene: TRBV7-9; CDR3 length: 16; CDR3 DNA: TGTGCCAGCAGCCAGGGGACAGGGGATAACACCGGGGAGCTGTTTTTT; CDR3 protein: CASSQGTGDNTGELFF
D gene: TRBD2; clone size: once; J gene: TRBJ2-1; V gene: TRBV2; CDR3 length: 16; CDR3 DNA: TGTGCCAGCAGGGGATCACTAGCGGGGGTCTACAATGAGCAGTTCTTC; CDR3 protein: CASRGSLAGVYNEQFF
D gene: .; clone size: .; J gene: TRBJ1-2; V gene: TRBV5-1; CDR3 length: 15; CDR3 DNA: TGCGCCAGCAGCTTGGCCGCACAGGGAAACTATGGCTACACCTTC; CDR3 protein: CASSLAAQGNYGYTF
D gene: TRBD1; clone size: .; J gene: TRBJ2-3; V gene: TRBV5-1; CDR3 length: 15; CDR3 DNA: TGCGCCAGCAGTTCCGGGACAGGGGGCTTAGATACGCAGTATTTT; CDR3 protein: CASSSGTGGLDTQYF
D gene: .; clone size: few; J gene: TRBJ1-5; V gene: TRBV30; CDR3 length: 13; CDR3 DNA: TGTGCCTGGAGGGACAGAGTTGATCAGCCCCAGCATTTT; CDR3 protein: CAWRDRVDQPQHF
D gene: .; clone size: .; J gene: TRBJ2-3; V gene: TRBV5-1; CDR3 length: 16; CDR3 DNA: TGCGCCAGCAGCTTGAGAGCGGGTGGGGGTACAGATACGCAGTATTTT; CDR3 protein: CASSLRAGGGTDTQYF
D gene: TRBD2; clone size: .; J gene: TRBJ2-2; V gene: TRBV19; CDR3 length: 15; CDR3 DNA: TGTGCCAGCCGAGGGCTAGCGGGAGCGGGCGGGGAGCTGTTTTTT; CDR3 protein: CASRGLAGAGGELFF
D gene: .; clone size: .; J gene: TRBJ2-1; V gene: TRBV28; CDR3 length: 16; CDR3 DNA: TGTGCCAGCCGTTATGGGACAAGACTAGGTTACAATGAGCAGTTCTTC; CDR3 protein: CASRYGTRLGYNEQFF
D gene: .; clone size: .; J gene: TRBJ2-2; V gene: TRBV6-4; CDR3 length: 14; CDR3 DNA: TGTGCCAGTACAAGGTTCGCGAACACCGGGGAGCTGTTTTTT; CDR3 protein: CASTRFANTGELFF
D gene: .; clone size: .; J gene: TRBJ2-5; V gene: TRBV7-6; CDR3 length: 15; CDR3 DNA: TGTGCCAGCAGCTTAGCCGCCTCCGGGCCAGAGACCCAGTACTTC; CDR3 protein: CASSLAASGPETQYF
D gene: .; clone size: .; J gene: TRBJ2-2; V gene: TRBV6-6; CDR3 length: 13; CDR3 DNA: TGTGCCAGCAGTTACGGGCGATCAGGGGAGCTGTTTTTT; CDR3 protein: CASSYGRSGELFF
D gene: .; clone size: once; J gene: TRBJ1-3; V gene: TRBV4-1; CDR3 length: 18; CDR3 DNA: TGCGCCAGCAGCCAAGGACCCCCCGGGGGAAGCTCTGGAAACACCATATATTTT; CDR3 protein: CASSQGPPGGSSGNTIYF
D gene: TRBD1; clone size: .; J gene: TRBJ1-3; V gene: TRBV28; CDR3 length: 16; CDR3 DNA: TGTGCCAGCAGTTCCGGGACAGACAGCTCTGGAAACACCATATATTTT; CDR3 protein: CASSSGTDSSGNTIYF
D gene: .; clone size: .; J gene: TRBJ2-4; V gene: TRBV14; CDR3 length: 14; CDR3 DNA: TGTGCCAGCAGCCCCACAAACCCTGCGAACATTCAGTACTTC; CDR3 protein: CASSPTNPANIQYF
D gene: TRBD1; clone size: .; J gene: TRBJ1-2; V gene: TRBV2; CDR3 length: 14; CDR3 DNA: TGTGCCAGCTCGGGGCAAGGGGGCTACTATGGCTACACCTTC; CDR3 protein: CASSGQGGYYGYTF
D gene: .; clone size: .; J gene: TRBJ2-5; V gene: TRBV18; CDR3 length: 13; CDR3 DNA: TGTGCCAGCTCACCAAGAGGGTGGGAGACCCAGTACTTC; CDR3 protein: CASSPRGWETQYF